This TCR beta chain was obtained from a study of cytomegalovirus exposure and HLA in healthy donors. Study-level results: Accurate HLA-A and HLA-B prediction from TCR beta sequences was reported for most subjects.

Worth noting for this clone: Antigen specificity is unknown.

The PCR ran on 60 Vbeta and 13 Jbeta primers. TCRdb keeps only in-frame clones here, not all; method: immunoSEQ multiplex PCR. The table records under 150,000 clones, 65% to 90% of them present only once. This CDR3 comprises 13 residues. The V end was cut by 3 bases, the J end by 7 bases, with 15 bases between. Looked up from germline, CDR1 is GTSNPN and CDR2 is SVGIG (reference sequence). Healthy people donating bone marrow made up the donors. The sequenced sample was PBMCs. The chain is built from TRBV30 and TRBJ1-2; no firm D call. This clonotype was sampled from a girl aged 2 to 9 in good health and CMV-seronegative. CDR3 nucleotides: TGTGCCTGGAGACCCCCCGCGTCGTTTGGCTACACCTTC. This codes for CAWRPPASFGYTF.